Below, 8 T cell receptor beta chains from the same sample are listed, as sequenced in a study of T cells in Graves' hyperthyroidism and ophthalmopathy. Amplification targeted TCR beta CDR3 regions from RNA transcripts. RT-PCR in the first round (using the HTBI primer set) targeted the TCR CDR3. TCRdb independently ran MiXCR on the multiplex PCR reads; one entry per CDR3 protein. This sample has more than 550,000 distinct CDR3 sequences, with 15% to 20% found just once. The sample taken for sequencing was blood. The receptors derive from a man aged 50 to 59 with Graves' hyperthyroidism.

This clonotype was observed many times. V gene TRBV10-3 combines with J gene TRBJ2-7; D possibly corresponds to TRBD2 (5 bases). CDR1 and CDR2 from the germline V gene are ENHRY and SYGVKD. V was clipped by 3 bases and J by 4 bases, with 19 bases between them. This CDR3 region has 16 residues. For the CDR3, the DNA is TGTGCCATCAGTGAATATGGACCGGGGTTGCGGTACGAGCAGTACTTC. Protein product: CAISEYGPGLRYEQYF.

V gene TRBV7-9 combines with J gene TRBJ1-4; TRBD1 matches at 8 bases. This CDR3 comprises 16 residues. The germline V gene has CDR1 SEHNR and CDR2 FQNEAQ (reference sequence). J lost 5 bases, V lost 5 bases, and 10 bases had no gene match. The CDR3, as DNA: TGTGCCAGCAGCCCGTATCAACAGGGGGTGAATGAAAAACTGTTTTTT. Its translation is CASSPYQQGVNEKLFF.

This clonotype was seen many times. The chain joins TRBV12-5 to TRBJ2-1; D possibly corresponds to TRBD2 (5 bases). The germline V gene encodes CDR1 LGHNT and CDR2 FRNRAP. The CDR3 runs 12 residues. V gave up 3 bases and J gave up 8 bases, with 8 bases separating them. The CDR3 coding sequence is TGTGCTAGTGGTTTTGGAGGCGATGAGCAGTTCTTC. It translates to CASGFGGDEQFF.

This clonotype was seen only a few times. CDR3 in DNA: TGTGCCAGCAGTCCACCGGGACTAGCGGGTATAAGCTCCTACGAGCAGTACTTC. Translating gives CASSPPGLAGISSYEQYF. This chain joins TRBV28 and TRBJ2-7; 12 nucleotides agree with TRBD2. The germline V gene encodes CDR1 MDHEN and CDR2 SYDVKM. V shed 5 bases, J shed 0 bases, and the junction held 11 bases outside the gene matches. The CDR3 consists of 18 residues. Combining the CDR3 with reference TRBV28 and TRBJ2-7 gives the whole variable domain DVKVTQSSRYLVKRTGEKVFLECVQDMDHENMFWYRQDPGLGLRLIYFSYDVKMKEKGDIPEGYSVSREKKERFSLILESASTNQTSMYLCASSPPGLAGISSYEQYFGPGTRLTVT.

V is TRBV12-3 or TRBV12-4 and J is TRBJ2-7, with D unresolved. Trimming removed 2 bases at V and 2 bases at J, with 10 bases between. CDR3 length: 14 amino acids. CDR3 residues: CASSLPGKTYEQYF. The CDR3 bases are TGTGCCAGCAGTTTACCCGGCAAGACCTACGAGCAGTACTTC.

This clonotype has more than one count but fewer than ten. The V call is TRBV6-1, the J call TRBJ1-1; possible D gene TRBD1, 5 bases. The CDR3 spans 14 residues. Germline CDR1 MNHNS, CDR2 SASEGT. The V gene lost 7 bases and the J gene lost 4 bases, with 16 bases spanning the gap. For the CDR3, the DNA is TGTGCCAGCACCACGCAGGGTTTTAGCACTGAAGCTTTCTTT. Translated, it gives CASTTQGFSTEAFF.

The chain carries TRBV30 and TRBJ2-7, with D unresolved. In germline, CDR1 is GTSNPN, CDR2 SVGIG (reference sequence). The V gene lost 5 bases and the J gene lost 0 bases, with 11 bases spanning the gap. The CDR3 sequence is 13 residues long. CDR3 bases: TGTGCCTGGGGATCGGGCGCCTCCTACGAGCAGTACTTC. Translating it yields CAWGSGASYEQYF.

This clonotype occurred a few times. The chain couples TRBV29-1 to TRBJ1-3, with 7 positions matching TRBD1. The CDR3 has 12 residues. Germline CDR1 SQVTM, CDR2 ANQGSEA. After removal of 7 bases from V and 4 bases from J, the junction contained 4 bases not matched to a gene. The CDR3 DNA is TGCAGCGGCAGGGGGTTCGGAAACACCATATATTTT. This translates into CSGRGFGNTIYF.